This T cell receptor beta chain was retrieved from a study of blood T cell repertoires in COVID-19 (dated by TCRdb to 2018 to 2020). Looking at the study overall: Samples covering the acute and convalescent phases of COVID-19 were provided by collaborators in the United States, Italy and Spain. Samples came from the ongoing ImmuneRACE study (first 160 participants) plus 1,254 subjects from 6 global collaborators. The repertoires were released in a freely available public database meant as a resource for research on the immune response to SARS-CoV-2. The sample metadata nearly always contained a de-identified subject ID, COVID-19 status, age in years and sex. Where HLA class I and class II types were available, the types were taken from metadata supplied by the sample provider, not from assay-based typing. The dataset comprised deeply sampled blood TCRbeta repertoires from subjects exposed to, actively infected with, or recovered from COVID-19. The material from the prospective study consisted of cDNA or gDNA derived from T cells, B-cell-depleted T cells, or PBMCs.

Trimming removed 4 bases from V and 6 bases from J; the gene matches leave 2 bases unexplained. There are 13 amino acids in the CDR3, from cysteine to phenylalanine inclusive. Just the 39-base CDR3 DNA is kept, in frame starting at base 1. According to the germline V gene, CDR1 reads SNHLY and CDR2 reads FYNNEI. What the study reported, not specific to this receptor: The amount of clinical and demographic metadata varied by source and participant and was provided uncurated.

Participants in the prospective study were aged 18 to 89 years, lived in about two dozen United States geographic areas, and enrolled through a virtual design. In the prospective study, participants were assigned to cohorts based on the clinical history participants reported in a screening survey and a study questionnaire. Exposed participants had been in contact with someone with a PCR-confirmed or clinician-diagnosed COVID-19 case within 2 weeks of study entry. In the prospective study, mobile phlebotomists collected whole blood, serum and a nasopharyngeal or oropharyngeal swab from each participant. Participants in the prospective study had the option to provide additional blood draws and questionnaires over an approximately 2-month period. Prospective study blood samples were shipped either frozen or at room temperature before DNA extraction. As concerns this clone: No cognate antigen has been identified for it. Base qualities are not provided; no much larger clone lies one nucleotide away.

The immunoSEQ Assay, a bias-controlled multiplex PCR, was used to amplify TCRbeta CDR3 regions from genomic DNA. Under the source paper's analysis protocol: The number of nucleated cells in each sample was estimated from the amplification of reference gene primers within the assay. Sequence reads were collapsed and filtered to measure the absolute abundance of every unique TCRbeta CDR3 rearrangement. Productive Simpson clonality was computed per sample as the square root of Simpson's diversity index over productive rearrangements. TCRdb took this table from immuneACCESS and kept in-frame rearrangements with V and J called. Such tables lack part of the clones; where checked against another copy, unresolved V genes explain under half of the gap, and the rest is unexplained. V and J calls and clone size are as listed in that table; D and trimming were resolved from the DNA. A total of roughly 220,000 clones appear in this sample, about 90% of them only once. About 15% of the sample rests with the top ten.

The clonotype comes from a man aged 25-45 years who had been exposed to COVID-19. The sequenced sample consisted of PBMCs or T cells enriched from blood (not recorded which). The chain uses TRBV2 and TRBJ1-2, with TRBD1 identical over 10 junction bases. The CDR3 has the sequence CASSVGQGHGYTF. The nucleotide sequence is TGTGCCAGCAGTGTGGGACAGGGGCATGGCTACACCTTC.